This T cell receptor (beta chain) emerged from a study of blood T cell repertoires in COVID-19. Study as a whole: There were acute and convalescent COVID-19 samples, and they came from the United States, Italy and Spain. T cells, B-cell-depleted T cells, or PBMCs supplied cDNA or gDNA.

Original processing methods: Reference gene primer amplification gave nucleated cell count estimates. TCRdb's copy holds only in-frame clones and misses some; the assay was immunoSEQ multiplex PCR. V, J and clone size reflect that table, while D and trimming were determined from the DNA. The sample includes more than 95,000 clones, 87% of them seen just once. This CDR3 has 15 amino acids. The ends lost 7 bases at V and 3 bases at J; junction bases unmatched: 10. Germline CDR1 reads SGHAT; CDR2 reads FQNNGV. This chain uses TRBV11-2 with TRBJ2-5; 8 bases are shared with TRBD2. The origin of this receptor is a man in his forties or fifties with acute or convalescent COVID-19. The sample comprised peripheral blood. The CDR3 region is CASTPRGGAKETQYF. The CDR3 nucleotides read TGTGCCAGCACCCCCCGGGGGGGAGCTAAAGAGACCCAGTACTTC.